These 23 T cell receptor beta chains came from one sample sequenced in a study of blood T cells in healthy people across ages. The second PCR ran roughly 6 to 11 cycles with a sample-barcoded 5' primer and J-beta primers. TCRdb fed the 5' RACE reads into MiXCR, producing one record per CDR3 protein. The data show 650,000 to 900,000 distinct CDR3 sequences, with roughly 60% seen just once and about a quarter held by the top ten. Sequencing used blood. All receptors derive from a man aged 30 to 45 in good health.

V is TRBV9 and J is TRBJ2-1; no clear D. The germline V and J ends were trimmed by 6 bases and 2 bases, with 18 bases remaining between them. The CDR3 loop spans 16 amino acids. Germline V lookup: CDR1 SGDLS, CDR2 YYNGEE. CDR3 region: CASTENDARPYNEQFF. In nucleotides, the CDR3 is TGTGCCAGCACCGAAAACGACGCCAGGCCCTACAATGAGCAGTTCTTC.

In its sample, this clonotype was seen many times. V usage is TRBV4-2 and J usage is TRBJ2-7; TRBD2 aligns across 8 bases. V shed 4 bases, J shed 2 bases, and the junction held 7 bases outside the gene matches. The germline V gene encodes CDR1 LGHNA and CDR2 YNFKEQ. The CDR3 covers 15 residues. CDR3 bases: TGTGCCAGCAGCCCGGGTAGCGGGGCGACCTACGAGCAGTACTTC. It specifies CASSPGSGATYEQYF.

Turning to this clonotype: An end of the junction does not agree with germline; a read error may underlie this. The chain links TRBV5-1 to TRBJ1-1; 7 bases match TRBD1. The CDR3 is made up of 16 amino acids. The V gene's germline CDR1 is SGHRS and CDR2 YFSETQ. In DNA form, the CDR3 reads TGCGCCAGCAGCATCCGACAGGGTATGGGGTTGACTGAGGCTTTCTTT. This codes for CASSIRQGMGLTEAFF.

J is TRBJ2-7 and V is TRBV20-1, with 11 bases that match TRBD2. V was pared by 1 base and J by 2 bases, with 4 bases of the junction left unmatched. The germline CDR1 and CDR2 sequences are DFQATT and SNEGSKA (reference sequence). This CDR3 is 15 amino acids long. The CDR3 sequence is CSARASSGGTYEQYF. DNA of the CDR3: TGCAGTGCTAGAGCGTCTAGCGGGGGGACCTACGAGCAGTACTTC.

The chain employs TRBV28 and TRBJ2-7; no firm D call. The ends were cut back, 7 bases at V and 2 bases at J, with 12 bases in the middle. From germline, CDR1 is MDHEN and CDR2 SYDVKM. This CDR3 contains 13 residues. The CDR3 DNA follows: TGTGCCAGCACGACGCCCCAAACCTACGAGCAGTACTTC. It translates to CASTTPQTYEQYF.

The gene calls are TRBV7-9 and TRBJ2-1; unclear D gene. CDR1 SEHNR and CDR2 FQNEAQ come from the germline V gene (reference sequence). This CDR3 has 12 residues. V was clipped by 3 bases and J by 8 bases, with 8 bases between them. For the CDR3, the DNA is TGTGCCAGCAGCTTTAGCCACTATGAGCAGTTCTTC. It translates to CASSFSHYEQFF.

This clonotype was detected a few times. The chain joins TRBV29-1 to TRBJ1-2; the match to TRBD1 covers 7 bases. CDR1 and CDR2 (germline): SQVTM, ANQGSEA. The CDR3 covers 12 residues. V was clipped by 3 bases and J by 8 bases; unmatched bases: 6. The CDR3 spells CSVERQGKGYTF. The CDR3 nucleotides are TGCAGCGTTGAGCGACAGGGAAAAGGCTACACCTTC.

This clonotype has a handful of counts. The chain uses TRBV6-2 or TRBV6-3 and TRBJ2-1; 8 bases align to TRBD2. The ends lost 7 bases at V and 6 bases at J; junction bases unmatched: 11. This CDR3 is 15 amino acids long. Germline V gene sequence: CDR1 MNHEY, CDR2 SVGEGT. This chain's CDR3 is CASNSGLAGSNEQFF. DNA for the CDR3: TGTGCCAGCAACTCAGGACTAGCTGGGTCCAATGAGCAGTTCTTC.

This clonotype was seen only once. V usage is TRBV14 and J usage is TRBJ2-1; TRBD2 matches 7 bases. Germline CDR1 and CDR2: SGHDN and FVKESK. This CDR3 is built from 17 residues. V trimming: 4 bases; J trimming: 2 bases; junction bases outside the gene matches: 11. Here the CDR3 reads CASSPLSGGEAYNEQFF. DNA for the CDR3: TGTGCCAGCAGCCCACTTAGTGGGGGGGAAGCCTACAATGAGCAGTTCTTC.

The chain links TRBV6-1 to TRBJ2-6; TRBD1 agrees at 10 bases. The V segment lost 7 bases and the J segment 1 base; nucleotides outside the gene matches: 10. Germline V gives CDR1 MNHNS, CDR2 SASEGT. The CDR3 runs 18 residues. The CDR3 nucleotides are TGTGCCAGCACCCGGTGGGACAGGGGAAATTCTGGGGCCAACGTCCTGACTTTC. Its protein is CASTRWDRGNSGANVLTF.

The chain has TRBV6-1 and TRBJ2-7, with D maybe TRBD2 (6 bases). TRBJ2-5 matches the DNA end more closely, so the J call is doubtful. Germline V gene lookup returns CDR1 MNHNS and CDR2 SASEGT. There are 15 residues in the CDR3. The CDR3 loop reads CASSEAGGTGKTQYF. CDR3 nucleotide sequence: TGTGCCAGCAGTGAAGCCGGGGGAACCGGGAAGACCCAGTACTTC.

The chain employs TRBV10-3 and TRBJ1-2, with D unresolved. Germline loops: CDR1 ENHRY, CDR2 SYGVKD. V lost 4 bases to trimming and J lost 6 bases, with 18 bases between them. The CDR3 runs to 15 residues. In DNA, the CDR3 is TGTGCCATCAGTGTAACGTTCTCGAGTATTGATGGCTACACCTTC. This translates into CAISVTFSSIDGYTF.

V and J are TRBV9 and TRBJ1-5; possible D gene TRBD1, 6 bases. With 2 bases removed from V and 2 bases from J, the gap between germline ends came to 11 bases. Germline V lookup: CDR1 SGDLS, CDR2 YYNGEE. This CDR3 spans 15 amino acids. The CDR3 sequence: CASSVGAAGNQPQHF. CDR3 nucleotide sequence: TGTGCCAGCAGCGTGGGGGCGGCTGGCAATCAGCCCCAGCATTTT.

CDR3 DNA: TGCAGCGTTGGGGGAGATACGCAGTATTTT. Amino acids: CSVGGDTQYF. This chain connects TRBV29-1 to TRBJ2-3; D unclear. The V gene lost 4 bases and the J gene lost 5 bases, with 4 bases spanning the gap. This CDR3 contains 10 residues. Germline V gene data show CDR1 as SQVTM and CDR2 as ANQGSEA.

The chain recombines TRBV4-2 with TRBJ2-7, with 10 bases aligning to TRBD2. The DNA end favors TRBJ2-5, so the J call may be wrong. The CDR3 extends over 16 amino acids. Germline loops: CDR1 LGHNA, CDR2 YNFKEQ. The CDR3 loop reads CASRHSSGGASETQYF. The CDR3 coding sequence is TGTGCCAGCAGACACTCCAGCGGGGGGGCCTCCGAGACCCAGTACTTC.

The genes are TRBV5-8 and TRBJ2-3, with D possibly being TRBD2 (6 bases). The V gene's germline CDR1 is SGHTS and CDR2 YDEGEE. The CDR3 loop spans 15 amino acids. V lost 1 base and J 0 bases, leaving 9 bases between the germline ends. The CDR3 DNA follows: TGTGCCAGCAGCTTGATGGGGACTAGCACAGATACGCAGTATTTT. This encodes CASSLMGTSTDTQYF.

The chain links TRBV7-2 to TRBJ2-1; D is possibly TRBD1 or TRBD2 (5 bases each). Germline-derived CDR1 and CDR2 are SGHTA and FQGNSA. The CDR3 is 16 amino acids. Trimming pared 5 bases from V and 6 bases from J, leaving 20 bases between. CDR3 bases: TGTGCCAGCAGCCCAACATCAGTGGGGGTTGGCAATGAGCAGTTCTTC. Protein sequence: CASSPTSVGVGNEQFF.

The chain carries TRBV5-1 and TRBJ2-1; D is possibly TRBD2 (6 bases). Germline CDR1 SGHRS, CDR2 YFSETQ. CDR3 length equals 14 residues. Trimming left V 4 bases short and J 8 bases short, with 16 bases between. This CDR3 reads CASSLTGTVDEQFF. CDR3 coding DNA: TGCGCCAGCAGCCTCACCGGGACTGTGGATGAGCAGTTCTTC.

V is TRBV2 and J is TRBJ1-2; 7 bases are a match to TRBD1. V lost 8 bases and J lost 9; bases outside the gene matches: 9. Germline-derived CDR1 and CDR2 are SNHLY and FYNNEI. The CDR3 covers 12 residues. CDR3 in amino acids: CASWGQLLSYTF. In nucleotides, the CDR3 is TGTGCCAGCTGGGGACAGCTCCTGAGCTACACCTTC. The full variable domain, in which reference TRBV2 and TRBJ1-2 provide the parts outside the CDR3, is EPEVTQTPSHQVTQMGQEVILRCVPISNHLYFYWYRQILGQKVEFLVSFYNNEISEKSEIFDDQFSVERPDGSNFTLKIRSTKLEDSAMYFCASWGQLLSYTFGSGTRLTVV.

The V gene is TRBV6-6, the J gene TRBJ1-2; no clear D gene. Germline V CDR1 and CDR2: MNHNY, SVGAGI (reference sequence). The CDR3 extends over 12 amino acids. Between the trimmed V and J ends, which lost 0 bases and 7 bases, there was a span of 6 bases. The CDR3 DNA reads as TGTGCCAGCAGTTACTCGACACCTGGCTACACCTTC. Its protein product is CASSYSTPGYTF.

CDR3 nucleotides: TGTGCCAGCAGCTTTTTCAGGGGAGGTGGGGCCAACGTCCTGACTTTC. It yields the protein CASSFFRGGGANVLTF. The chain is built from TRBV7-2 and TRBJ2-6; D is tentatively TRBD1 or TRBD2 (6 bases each). The ends were cut back, 3 bases at V and 3 bases at J, with 12 bases in the middle. CDR1 is SGHTA, CDR2 FQGNSA, per germline. The CDR3 totals 16 residues. The variable domain in full, with the rest retrieved from reference TRBV7-2 and TRBJ2-6, is GAGVSQSPSNKVTEKGKDVELRCDPISGHTALYWYRQSLGQGLEFLIYFQGNSAPDKSGLPSDRFSAERTGGSVSTLTIQRTQQEDSAVYLCASSFFRGGGANVLTFGAGSRLTVL.

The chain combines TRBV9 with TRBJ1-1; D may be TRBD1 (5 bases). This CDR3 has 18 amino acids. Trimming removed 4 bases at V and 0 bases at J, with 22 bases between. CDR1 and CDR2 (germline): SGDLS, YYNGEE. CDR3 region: CASSPRGTQGGLNTEAFF. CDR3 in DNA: TGTGCCAGCAGCCCTAGGGGAACTCAGGGAGGCCTGAACACTGAAGCTTTCTTT.

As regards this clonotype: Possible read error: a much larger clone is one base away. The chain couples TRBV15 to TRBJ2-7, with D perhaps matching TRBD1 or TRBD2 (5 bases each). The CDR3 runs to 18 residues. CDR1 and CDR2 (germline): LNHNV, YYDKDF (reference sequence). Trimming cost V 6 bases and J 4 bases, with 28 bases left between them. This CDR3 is CATSSGGMGTNLLYEQYF. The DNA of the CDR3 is TGTGCCACCAGTTCTGGTGGGATGGGGACCAACCTCCTTTACGAGCAGTACTTC.